Below are 19 T cell receptor beta chains sequenced from a single sample in a study of molecular identifiers for immune sequencing clone quantification. In TCRdb, the PCR reads were re-called with MiXCR into one record per CDR3 protein. The table has about 97,000 distinct CDR3 sequences, around 30% seen once. Sequencing was done on a sample of naive CD8+ T cells from blood, with Jurkat cell RNA spiked in. As to subset: FACS-sorted CD8+CD4-CCR7+CD45RA+ naive T cells. Source of these receptors: a human donor in good health. Some libraries in this study had Jurkat cell RNA spiked in.

Of note for this clonotype: Germline is not matched at one junction end, which may reflect a read error. The chain uses TRBV4-1 and TRBJ2-1; D not resolved. The CDR3 loop spans 12 amino acids. Germline values: CDR1 MGHRA, CDR2 YSYEKL. For the CDR3, the DNA is TGCGCCAGCTTTAGTTCGGGCAATGAGCAGATCTTC. Residues: CASFSSGNEQIF.

This clonotype was observed many times. V usage is TRBV11-3 and J usage is TRBJ2-4, with D uncertain. Germline assignment: CDR1 SGHNT and CDR2 YENEEA. The CDR3 consists of 15 residues. V was trimmed by 5 bases and J by 2 bases, leaving 13 bases between them. The chain's CDR3 is CASSRARDPKNIQYF. CDR3 nucleotide sequence: TGTGCCAGCAGCCGAGCTAGGGATCCCAAAAACATTCAGTACTTC.

The chain joins TRBV6-4 to TRBJ2-5; D call uncertain. The V gene's germline CDR1 is MRHNA and CDR2 SNTAGT. The germline V and J ends were trimmed by 8 bases and 2 bases, with 0 bases remaining between them. The CDR3 spans 9 residues. For the CDR3, the DNA is TGTGCCAGCCAAGAGACCCAGTACTTC. Encoded protein: CASQETQYF.

This clonotype was observed once. Germline is not matched at one junction end, which may reflect a read error. The V call is TRBV10-3, the J call TRBJ2-3; possible D gene TRBD2, 5 bases. This CDR3 is built from 13 residues. Germline assignment: CDR1 ENHRY and CDR2 SYGVKD. In DNA form, the CDR3 reads TGTGCCACCGGAGGCCAGCCAGCAGAAACGCAGTATTTT. Its protein product is CATGGQPAETQYF.

Turning to this clonotype: This sequence may be a read error, since a much larger clone differs from it by one base. V usage is TRBV2 and J usage is TRBJ2-3, with 9 nucleotides matching TRBD2. The germline CDR1 and CDR2 sequences are SNHLY and FYNNEI. After removal of 10 bases from V and 6 bases from J, the junction contained 17 bases not matched to a gene. This CDR3 spans 16 amino acids. The DNA for the CDR3 is TGTGCCACCAATCAGCCTCGTGGGACTAGCAAGGATACGCAGTATTTT. It encodes CATNQPRGTSKDTQYF.

This chain links TRBV7-8 with TRBJ2-7, with a possible D match to TRBD1 (6 bases). Trimming removed 2 bases at V and 4 bases at J, with 21 bases between. The CDR3 extends over 17 amino acids. Per the germline V gene, CDR1 is SGHVS and CDR2 is FQNEAQ. The CDR3 sequence is CASSLPGTSGPRYEQYF. The CDR3 bases are TGTGCCAGCAGCTTACCCGGGACATCCGGACCCCGTTACGAGCAGTACTTC.

This clonotype was seen more than once but under ten times. This chain links TRBV6-1 with TRBJ2-7, with a tentative D call TRBD2 (5 bases). The germline gives CDR1 MNHNS, CDR2 SASEGT. The CDR3 has 17 amino acids. The ends were cut back, 6 bases at V and 6 bases at J, with 27 bases in the middle. CDR3 loop: CASSAFNGVLRIGEQYF. The CDR3 bases are TGTGCCAGCAGCGCCTTTAACGGGGTATTGAGAATTGGCGAGCAGTACTTC.

This clonotype was observed a single time. The V and J genes are TRBV28 and TRBJ2-7; TRBD1 aligns across 9 bases. V shed 6 bases and J 5 bases; nucleotides not matched to a gene: 8. In germline, CDR1 is MDHEN, CDR2 SYDVKM. This CDR3 comprises 14 residues. DNA of the CDR3: TGTGCCAGCAGACCAACAGGGGGCTGGAACGAGCAGTACTTC. It is translated as CASRPTGGWNEQYF.

This clonotype showed up just a few times. V and J are TRBV20-1 and TRBJ2-3, with 7 positions matching TRBD2. Germline assignment: CDR1 DFQATT and CDR2 SNEGSKA (reference sequence). The CDR3 length is 15 residues. V lost 8 bases to trimming and J lost 4 bases; unmatched junction nucleotides: 15. The CDR3 sequence is CSSNQASGTSDTQYF. The CDR3 region has the DNA TGCAGTTCCAACCAAGCTAGCGGTACCTCAGATACGCAGTATTTT.

This clonotype was seen a few times. The chain links TRBV11-2 to TRBJ2-1; no reliable D call. Trimming stripped 4 bases from V and 0 bases from J, with 10 bases between. The CDR3 totals 15 residues. Germline CDR1 SGHAT, CDR2 FQNNGV. CDR3 amino acids: CASSSPGPSYNEQFF. Here the CDR3 DNA reads TGTGCCAGCAGCTCCCCCGGCCCCTCCTACAATGAGCAGTTCTTC.

On this clonotype: The germline gene is not matched at one end of the junction; a read error may be the cause. The J gene is TRBJ2-3, the V gene TRBV19; D may be TRBD1 (5 bases). CDR1 is LNHDA and CDR2 is SQIVND in the germline V gene (reference sequence). This CDR3 is built from 14 residues. CDR3 protein: CASSNLIGADTLDF. The CDR3 nucleotides are TGTGCCAGTAGCAACCTTATAGGGGCAGATACGCTGGATTTT.

This clonotype occurred many times. The chain uses TRBV6-5 and TRBJ2-5; D not certain. V lost 6 bases and J lost 6, with 8 bases in between. CDR1 MNHEY and CDR2 SVGAGI come from the germline V gene. This CDR3 comprises 11 residues. DNA for the CDR3: TGTGCCAGCAGCACCCCCAAGACCCAGTACTTC. Translation gives CASSTPKTQYF.

This sequence joins TRBV14 and TRBJ2-3; 8 bases are a match to TRBD1. Per germline, CDR1 SGHDN and CDR2 FVKESK. CDR3 length equals 17 residues. V lost 3 bases and J lost 1; bases outside the gene matches: 9. The CDR3 reads CASSQADRVGGTDTQYF. The CDR3 nucleotides are TGTGCCAGCAGCCAGGCGGACAGGGTGGGGGGCACAGATACGCAGTATTTT.

The chain uses TRBV14 and TRBJ2-1; 13 bases map to TRBD2. V lost 5 bases to trimming and J lost 7 bases; unmatched junction nucleotides: 11. This CDR3 has 17 residues. Germline CDR1 reads SGHDN; CDR2 reads FVKESK. As DNA, the CDR3 is TGTGCCAGCAGCGTCCCGGGACTAGCGGGATACCCGAATGAGCAGTTCTTC. Amino acids: CASSVPGLAGYPNEQFF.

This clonotype has a handful of counts. The V gene is TRBV28, the J gene TRBJ2-7; TRBD1 matches at 7 bases. J was trimmed by 5 bases and V by 11 bases; bases with no gene match: 21. This CDR3 has 16 amino acids. Germline CDR1 MDHEN, CDR2 SYDVKM. CDR3 protein: CAGLSRQTGIIHEQYF. CDR3 coding DNA: TGTGCCGGCCTATCCCGGCAGACAGGGATAATACACGAGCAGTACTTC.

The table lists this clonotype with a few counts. The rearrangement uses TRBV6-2 or TRBV6-3 and TRBJ1-1; TRBD1 might be the D (5 bases). The CDR3 is made up of 12 amino acids. Trimming removed 8 bases from V and 4 bases from J, with 11 bases in between. Germline CDR1 MNHEY, CDR2 SVGEGT. CDR3 DNA sequence: TGTGCCAGCCTCTGGAGGGGCACTGAAGCTTTCTTT. Encoded protein: CASLWRGTEAFF.

This clonotype was observed a handful of times. The chain joins TRBV7-8 to TRBJ1-5; 7 bases map to TRBD1. The germline gives CDR1 SGHVS, CDR2 FQNEAQ. The CDR3 is 16 residues long. V was pared by 0 bases and J by 1 base, with 3 bases of the junction left unmatched. In nucleotides, the CDR3 is TGTGCCAGCAGCTTAGCACCGGGACAGAGCAATCAGCCCCAGCATTTT. Encoded protein: CASSLAPGQSNQPQHF.

This clonotype was counted ten times or more. This rearrangement joins TRBV5-8 to TRBJ2-3, with TRBD1 identical over 7 bases. The CDR3 sequence is 14 residues long. The V segment lost 4 bases and the J segment 2 bases; nucleotides outside the gene matches: 4. Germline CDR1 and CDR2: SGHTS and YDEGEE. Here the CDR3 reads CASSVTGPTDTQYF. As DNA, the CDR3 is TGTGCCAGCAGCGTGACAGGGCCCACAGATACGCAGTATTTT.

Many counts were recorded for this clonotype. V gene TRBV28 combines with J gene TRBJ2-3, with 8 bases lining up with TRBD2. The V and J ends lost 3 bases and 5 bases, in that order; junction bases with no gene match: 10. The CDR3 is made up of 16 amino acids. Germline-derived CDR1 and CDR2 are MDHEN and SYDVKM. The CDR3 DNA is TGTGCCAGCAGTTTTCCTCTTTCGGCGGGAGGAGATACGCAGTATTTT. Translation: CASSFPLSAGGDTQYF. The variable domain in full, with the rest retrieved from reference TRBV28 and TRBJ2-3, is DVKVTQSSRYLVKRTGEKVFLECVQDMDHENMFWYRQDPGLGLRLIYFSYDVKMKEKGDIPEGYSVSREKKERFSLILESASTNQTSMYLCASSFPLSAGGDTQYFGPGTRLTVL.